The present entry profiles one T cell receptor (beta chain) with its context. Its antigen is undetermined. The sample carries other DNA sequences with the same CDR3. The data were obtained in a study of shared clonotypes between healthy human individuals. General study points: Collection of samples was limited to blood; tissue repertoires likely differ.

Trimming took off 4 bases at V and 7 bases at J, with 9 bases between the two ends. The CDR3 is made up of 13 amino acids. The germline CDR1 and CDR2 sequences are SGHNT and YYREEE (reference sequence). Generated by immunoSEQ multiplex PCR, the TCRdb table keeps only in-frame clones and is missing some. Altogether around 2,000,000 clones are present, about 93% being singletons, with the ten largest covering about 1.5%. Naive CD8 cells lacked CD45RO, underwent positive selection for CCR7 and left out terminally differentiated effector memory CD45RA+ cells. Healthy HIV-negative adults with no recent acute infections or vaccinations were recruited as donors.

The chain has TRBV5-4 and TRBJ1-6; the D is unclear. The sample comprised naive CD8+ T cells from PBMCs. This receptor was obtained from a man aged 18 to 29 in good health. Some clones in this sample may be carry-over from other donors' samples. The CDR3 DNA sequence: TGTGCCAGCAGCCCCGGTCCAAATTCACCCCTCCACTTT. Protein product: CASSPGPNSPLHF.